This entry lists 15 T cell receptor beta chains sequenced from one sample in a study of cytomegalovirus exposure and HLA in healthy donors. PCR involved 60 Vbeta and 13 Jbeta primers. Sequencing was performed with immunoSEQ multiplex PCR; in TCRdb, only in-frame clones are kept and a portion is missing. The sample lists about 110,000 clones, around 80% occurring once. Sequencing was performed on PBMCs. The receptors come from a man aged 25-45 years in good health and CMV-seropositive.

The chain carries TRBV19 and TRBJ2-7; TRBD1 agrees at 7 bases. The CDR3 is 14 amino acids. Trimming took 6 bases from V and 0 from J; bases not matched to a gene: 5. The germline V gene has CDR1 LNHDA and CDR2 SQIVND (reference sequence). CDR3 residues: CASSGQVSSYEQYF. In DNA form, the CDR3 reads TGTGCCAGTAGCGGACAGGTCAGCTCCTACGAGCAGTACTTC.

The gene calls are TRBV6-5 and TRBJ2-7; a weak D match, TRBD1 (6 bases). The CDR3 totals 16 residues. The V end lost 4 bases, the J end lost 1 base, and 17 bases lay between the germline ends. Germline lookup yields CDR1 MNHEY and CDR2 SVGAGI. The CDR3 nucleotides read TGTGCCAGCAGTTTCAGGTCCGGGACACCATCCTACGAGCAGTACTTC. It codes for CASSFRSGTPSYEQYF.

The chain combines TRBV29-1 with TRBJ2-1; D is undetermined. V dropped 1 base and J dropped 8 bases, with 3 bases sitting between them. The CDR3 is made up of 10 amino acids. In germline, CDR1 is SQVTM, CDR2 ANQGSEA. The CDR3 loop reads CSVEGDEQFF. The CDR3 region has the DNA TGCAGCGTTGAAGGCGATGAGCAGTTCTTC.

CDR3 bases: TGTGCCAGCAGTCGACTGGGGCGAGCAGCAGATACGCAGTATTTT. Its protein is CASSRLGRAADTQYF. The gene calls are TRBV11-3 and TRBJ2-3; D may be TRBD1 (5 bases). V lost 6 bases, J lost 4 bases, and 17 bases lay in between. CDR3 length equals 15 residues. Germline-derived CDR1 and CDR2 are SGHNT and YENEEA.

The chain is built from TRBV9 and TRBJ2-2; 8 bases are a match to TRBD2. The CDR3 is 15 amino acids. The V segment lost 4 bases and the J segment 0 bases; nucleotides outside the gene matches: 2. The germline CDR1 and CDR2 sequences are SGDLS and YYNGEE. This chain's CDR3 is CASSPGLANTGELFF. The DNA for the CDR3 is TGTGCCAGCAGCCCGGGACTAGCGAACACCGGGGAGCTGTTTTTT.

The chain recombines TRBV2 with TRBJ2-1; TRBD2 matches 9 bases. CDR1 and CDR2 from the germline V gene are SNHLY and FYNNEI. The junction had 8 bases not matched to a gene; V was cut back by 7 bases and J by 4 bases. CDR3 length equals 15 residues. The CDR3 region is CASTQLAGAYNEQFF. The CDR3 region has the DNA TGTGCCAGCACACAACTAGCGGGTGCATACAATGAGCAGTTCTTC.

This CDR3 reads CASRLAGQGYNEQFF. CDR3 nucleotides: TGTGCAAGTCGCTTAGCGGGACAGGGTTACAATGAGCAGTTCTTC. The chain is built from TRBV12-2 and TRBJ2-1; the table's D call of TRBD1 was not tested on the DNA. TRBV12-2 is designated a pseudogene. There are 15 residues in the CDR3.

The chain is built from TRBV4-1 and TRBJ2-7; D is unresolved. There are 14 residues in the CDR3. The germline V and J ends were trimmed by 0 bases and 1 base, with 7 bases remaining between them. Per germline, CDR1 MGHRA and CDR2 YSYEKL. The CDR3 sequence is CASSQDVQSYEQYF. CDR3 nucleotide sequence: TGCGCCAGCAGCCAAGATGTTCAGTCCTACGAGCAGTACTTC.

This chain connects TRBV6-1 to TRBJ2-3, with a tentative D call TRBD1 (5 bases). The CDR3 covers 13 residues. V shed 5 bases and J shed 9 bases, with 15 bases lying between them. Germline-derived CDR1 and CDR2 are MNHNS and SASEGT. The CDR3 DNA follows: TGTGCCAGCAGTTCTTTTGGACAAGACACGCAGTATTTT. This gives the protein CASSSFGQDTQYF.

V is TRBV4-3 and J is TRBJ1-6; possible D gene TRBD1, 6 bases. Looked up from germline, CDR1 is LGHNA and CDR2 is YSLEER. The V end was cut by 1 base, the J end by 10 bases, with 17 bases between. The CDR3 loop spans 16 amino acids. The CDR3 coding sequence is TGCGCCAGCAGCCAAGCTTTGGGGGCCCTGTGGTCACCCCTCCACTTT. This encodes CASSQALGALWSPLHF.

This sequence joins TRBV28 and TRBJ2-5, with D perhaps matching TRBD2 (6 bases). The germline gives CDR1 MDHEN, CDR2 SYDVKM. Trimming removed 1 base at V and 2 bases at J, with 8 bases between. This CDR3 contains 14 residues. The CDR3 loop reads CASSLSGGQETQYF. As DNA, the CDR3 is TGTGCCAGCAGTTTATCAGGAGGGCAAGAGACCCAGTACTTC.

The chain joins TRBV28 to TRBJ1-2; unclear D gene. CDR3 length equals 12 residues. Germline V gene data show CDR1 as MDHEN and CDR2 as SYDVKM. The V gene lost 6 bases and the J gene lost 11 bases, with 16 bases spanning the gap. The chain's CDR3 is CASRASADRYTF. Here the CDR3 DNA reads TGTGCCAGCAGGGCCTCGGCGGATAGATACACCTTC.

This rearrangement joins TRBV15 to TRBJ1-4; 7 positions match TRBD1. Germline CDR1 is LNHNV and CDR2 is YYDKDF (reference sequence). V shed 3 bases, J shed 2 bases, and the junction held 12 bases outside the gene matches. The CDR3 has 18 amino acids. CDR3 DNA sequence: TGTGCCACCAGCAGGTCGCCAGGGGGTAGAGGGACTAATGAAAAACTGTTTTTT. Its translation is CATSRSPGGRGTNEKLFF.

This chain links TRBV5-4 with TRBJ1-1, with TRBD1 matching 11 bases. This CDR3 has 16 residues. V trimming: 4 bases; J trimming: 5 bases; junction bases outside the gene matches: 10. CDR1 and CDR2 (germline): SGHNT, YYREEE (reference sequence). In DNA form, the CDR3 reads TGTGCCAGCAGCCAAACCGGGACAGGGGGGAAAACTGAAGCTTTCTTT. Translation: CASSQTGTGGKTEAFF.

The chain recombines TRBV5-4 with TRBJ2-6; D gene uncertain. The V and J ends lost 2 bases and 2 bases respectively, with 8 bases between them. The V gene's germline CDR1 is SGHNT and CDR2 YYREEE (reference sequence). CDR3 length: 15 residues. CDR3 in amino acids: CASSLRTAGANVLTF. For the CDR3, the DNA is TGTGCCAGCAGCTTAAGAACGGCTGGGGCCAACGTCCTGACTTTC.